The 25 T cell receptor beta chains presented below share a single source sample, sequenced in a study of Graves' ophthalmopathy and Graves' hyperthyroidism. Amplification from RNA transcripts yielded the TCR beta CDR3 regions. HTBI primers were employed in first-round RT-PCR, then a second-round multiplex PCR followed. TCRdb re-called the multiplex PCR reads with MiXCR, one entry per CDR3 protein. The sample lists under 350,000 distinct CDR3 sequences, about a sixth occurring once. Sequences were obtained from peripheral blood. Receptors were obtained from an adult man with Graves' ophthalmopathy.

This clonotype has ten or more counts. The chain recombines TRBV11-2 with TRBJ1-3, with D uncertain. CDR3 length equals 15 residues. CDR1 SGHAT and CDR2 FQNNGV come from the germline V gene. V was trimmed by 6 bases and J by 0 bases, leaving 12 bases between them. CDR3 loop: CASRGKANSGNTIYF. CDR3 DNA sequence: TGTGCCAGCAGGGGAAAGGCGAACTCTGGAAACACCATATATTTT.

This clonotype was detected many times. The V and J genes are TRBV6-5 and TRBJ2-5, with D possibly TRBD1 on 6 matching bases. The CDR3 is 14 residues long. CDR1 and CDR2 (germline): MNHEY, SVGAGI. The germline V and J ends were trimmed by 1 base and 5 bases, with 11 bases remaining between them. CDR3 DNA: TGTGCCAGCAGTTACTTGGGGGCCGGGGAGACCCAGTACTTC. The encoded protein is CASSYLGAGETQYF.

Many counts were recorded for this clonotype. The CDR3 bases are TGTGCCAGCAGTTCACAGAGGTGGGGCACTGAAGCTTTCTTT. This codes for CASSSQRWGTEAFF. This chain links TRBV6-5 with TRBJ1-1, with D hard to call. The ends were cut back, 4 bases at V and 4 bases at J, with 13 bases in the middle. CDR1 and CDR2 (germline): MNHEY, SVGAGI. The CDR3 is made up of 14 amino acids.

This clonotype has ten or more counts. The chain couples TRBV20-1 to TRBJ1-1, with a possible D match to TRBD1 (5 bases). Trimming pared 0 bases from V and 1 base from J, leaving 9 bases between. The CDR3 contains 14 residues. Germline V CDR1 and CDR2: DFQATT, SNEGSKA (reference sequence). DNA for the CDR3: TGCAGTGCTAGAGAGACAGTGACGAACACTGAAGCTTTCTTT. Amino acid sequence: CSARETVTNTEAFF.

This clonotype has a count of ten or more. The chain combines TRBV5-1 with TRBJ2-2; D is unresolved. CDR3 length equals 14 residues. From germline, CDR1 is SGHRS and CDR2 YFSETQ. V dropped 2 bases and J dropped 2 bases, with 7 bases sitting between them. The CDR3 loop is CASSLTFNTGELFF. The CDR3 nucleotides read TGCGCCAGCAGCTTAACTTTCAACACCGGGGAGCTGTTTTTT. The variable domain in full, completed from reference TRBV5-1 and TRBJ2-2, reads KAGVTQTPRYLIKTRGQQVTLSCSPISGHRSVSWYQQTPGQGLQFLFEYFSETQRNKGNFPGRFSGRQFSNSRSEMNVSTLELGDSALYLCASSLTFNTGELFFGEGSRLTVL.

The chain employs TRBV6-1 and TRBJ2-7; D may match TRBD1 or TRBD2 (5 bases each). CDR1 MNHNS and CDR2 SASEGT come from the germline V gene. The CDR3 spans 14 residues. Trimming left V 6 bases short and J 3 bases short, with 15 bases between. DNA of the CDR3: TGTGCCAGCAGACCAGGGACCAGGGACTACGAGCAGTACTTC. It is translated as CASRPGTRDYEQYF.

This clonotype was seen ten or more times. This chain uses TRBV6-1 with TRBJ2-2, with no clear D. The V end lost 10 bases, the J end lost 0 bases, and 12 bases lay between the germline ends. The germline CDR1 and CDR2 sequences are MNHNS and SASEGT. The CDR3 contains 14 residues. The CDR3 DNA reads TGTGCCACTCTCGGTAGTACGAACACCGGGGAGCTGTTTTTT. It codes for CATLGSTNTGELFF.

This clonotype was seen a single time. The CDR3 DNA follows: TGTGCCAGCAGTTTATGGGGAACTAGCACAGATACGCAGTATTTT. Its protein product is CASSLWGTSTDTQYF. The chain uses TRBV28 and TRBJ2-3; no firm D call. The ends were cut back, 0 bases at V and 0 bases at J, with 7 bases in the middle. Germline-derived CDR1 and CDR2 are MDHEN and SYDVKM. This CDR3 is 15 amino acids long.

This clonotype was seen repeatedly, ten times or more. This sequence joins TRBV18 and TRBJ2-7; D may be TRBD2 (6 bases). Germline CDR1 KGHSH, CDR2 LQKENI. This CDR3 has 13 residues. Trimming stripped 3 bases from V and 5 bases from J, with 11 bases between. CDR3 sequence reads: CASSPRTGDEQYF. The CDR3 nucleotides are TGTGCCAGCTCACCGCGTACGGGGGACGAGCAGTACTTC.

This clonotype occurred many times. V and J are TRBV7-2 and TRBJ2-3; TRBD2 might be the D (6 bases). Germline V lookup: CDR1 SGHTA, CDR2 FQGNSA. Trimming left V 5 bases short and J 3 bases short, with 12 bases between. This CDR3 spans 14 amino acids. The CDR3 protein is CASSPVGGTDTQYF. Here the CDR3 DNA reads TGTGCCAGCAGCCCGGTCGGGGGAACAGATACGCAGTATTTT.

CDR3 sequence (DNA): TGTGCCAGCAGGGATTACAGGGGTCAGCCCCAGCATTTT. Its translation is CASRDYRGQPQHF. The chain joins TRBV6-1 to TRBJ1-5, with 7 bases identical to TRBD1. The CDR3 consists of 13 residues. The germline gives CDR1 MNHNS, CDR2 SASEGT. Unmatched junction bases numbered 5, after V lost 6 bases and J lost 6 bases.

This clonotype was counted many times. V is TRBV29-1 and J is TRBJ1-1, with a weak D call TRBD1 (5 bases). This CDR3 is 15 amino acids long. Trimming left V 5 bases short and J 1 base short, with 17 bases between. CDR1 and CDR2 from the germline V gene are SQVTM and ANQGSEA. The CDR3 nucleotides read TGCAGCGTTCTTCTATGGGGGGGGAAGAACACTGAAGCTTTCTTT. Residues: CSVLLWGGKNTEAFF.

This clonotype was seen only a few times. The junction shows a germline mismatch at one end, possibly a read error. J is TRBJ1-1 and V is TRBV7-9; D remains unclear. The CDR3 is made up of 14 amino acids. Germline values: CDR1 SEHNR, CDR2 FQNEAQ (reference sequence). As DNA, the CDR3 is TGTGCCAGCAGCCCTACCACAGTGAACACTGAAGCCCTCTTT. The encoded protein is CASSPTTVNTEALF.

The table lists this clonotype with many counts. The chain uses TRBV11-2 and TRBJ2-7; the match to TRBD2 covers 9 bases. Trimming at V came to 5 bases and at J to 1 base, leaving 6 bases not matched to a gene. There are 15 residues in the CDR3. In germline, CDR1 is SGHAT, CDR2 FQNNGV. In DNA form, the CDR3 reads TGTGCCAGCAGCATTCTAGCGGGATTGTCCTACGAGCAGTACTTC. Amino acid sequence: CASSILAGLSYEQYF.

This clonotype was recorded many times. The chain uses TRBV4-1 and TRBJ2-2; 9 nucleotides align to TRBD2. CDR1 and CDR2 (germline): MGHRA, YSYEKL. The CDR3 loop spans 15 amino acids. Trimming at V came to 4 bases and at J to 8 bases, leaving 8 bases not matched to a gene. CDR3 nucleotides: TGCGCCAGCAGCCCCCGAGCTAGCGGGATGGGGGAGCTGTTTTTT. This encodes CASSPRASGMGELFF.

This clonotype has a count of ten or more. This chain joins TRBV24-1 and TRBJ2-2; D gene ambiguous. Looked up from germline, CDR1 is KGHDR and CDR2 is SFDVKD. Between the trimmed V and J ends, which lost 6 bases and 5 bases, there was a span of 12 bases. The CDR3 contains 14 residues. The chain's CDR3 is CATSRGQKTGELFF. The CDR3 coding sequence is TGTGCCACCAGTCGTGGGCAGAAGACCGGGGAGCTGTTTTTT.

This clonotype was observed at least ten times. This chain uses TRBV7-2 with TRBJ2-7; 11 positions agree with TRBD2. Germline V lookup: CDR1 SGHTA, CDR2 FQGNSA. The CDR3 has 15 residues. The ends lost 4 bases at V and 5 bases at J; junction bases unmatched: 7. CDR3 coding DNA: TGTGCCAGCAGCTCTCTAGCGGGGGGCGTGAACGAGCAGTACTTC. As protein: CASSSLAGGVNEQYF.

This clonotype occurred many times. One end of the junction varies from germline; a read error may be responsible. This chain uses TRBV24-1 with TRBJ1-2; 8 nucleotides agree with TRBD1. Germline CDR1 and CDR2: KGHDR and SFDVKD. CDR3 length: 13 amino acids. CDR3 protein: CATSGRTGSGHTF. In nucleotides, the CDR3 is TGTGCCACCAGTGGGAGGACAGGGAGTGGCCACACCTTC.

There are a few counts of this clonotype. This rearrangement joins TRBV6-2 or TRBV6-3 to TRBJ2-7, with unresolved D. This CDR3 is built from 14 residues. CDR1 and CDR2 from the germline V gene are MNHEY and SVGEGT. Trimming took off 2 bases at V and 2 bases at J, with 10 bases between the two ends. CDR3 bases: TGTGCCAGCAGTTACATCCCAGGCCCCTACGAGCAGTACTTC. Its protein product is CASSYIPGPYEQYF.

This clonotype occurred once. The V gene is TRBV19, the J gene TRBJ2-5, with 10 bases fitting TRBD1. The germline gives CDR1 LNHDA, CDR2 SQIVND (reference sequence). CDR3 length equals 16 residues. Trimming cost V 5 bases and J 4 bases; bases outside gene matches: 10. Written as DNA, the CDR3 is TGTGCCAGTAGTCCACGACAGGGGGCGTTTCCAGAGACCCAGTACTTC. Translation: CASSPRQGAFPETQYF.

This clonotype was recorded many times. A much larger clone lies a single base off, so this may be a read error. The chain recombines TRBV28 with TRBJ1-5; perhaps TRBD1 as D (6 bases). The CDR3 totals 14 residues. The germline gives CDR1 MDHEN, CDR2 SYDVKM. Between the trimmed V and J ends, which lost 11 bases and 1 base, there was a span of 15 bases. CDR3 nucleotides: TGTGCCGGCACCCCGGGGGGCAGCAATCAGCCCCAGCATTTT. Its translation is CAGTPGGSNQPQHF.

This clonotype was observed at least ten times. The chain is built from TRBV6-5 and TRBJ1-5, with TRBD1 identical over 8 bases. Germline trimming cut 5 bases from V and 6 bases from J; bases unmatched to any gene: 3. The germline gives CDR1 MNHEY, CDR2 SVGAGI. This CDR3 region has 13 residues. CDR3 loop: CASSRTGFQPQHF. The CDR3 DNA reads TGTGCCAGCAGTAGGACAGGGTTTCAGCCCCAGCATTTT.

This clonotype was counted at least ten times. J is TRBJ2-7 and V is TRBV7-2, with unresolved D. With 5 bases removed from V and 0 bases from J, the gap between germline ends came to 14 bases. This CDR3 is built from 15 residues. In germline, CDR1 is SGHTA, CDR2 FQGNSA. The CDR3 spells CASSPTLPSSYEQYF. As DNA, the CDR3 is TGTGCCAGCAGCCCCACCCTTCCAAGCTCCTACGAGCAGTACTTC.

This clonotype was observed at least ten times. This chain uses TRBV4-1 with TRBJ1-5; perhaps TRBD1 as D (5 bases). The CDR3 is 14 residues long. Trimming shortened V by 0 bases and J by 4 bases, and 7 bases separated the two germline ends. The V gene's germline CDR1 is MGHRA and CDR2 YSYEKL. CDR3: CASSQETANQPQHF. The CDR3 DNA reads as TGCGCCAGCAGCCAAGAGACAGCAAATCAGCCCCAGCATTTT.

This clonotype turned up a few times. This chain connects TRBV15 to TRBJ1-1, with D possibly being TRBD1 (6 bases). CDR3 length: 15 residues. The V end was cut by 0 bases, the J end by 0 bases, with 8 bases between. The germline V gene has CDR1 LNHNV and CDR2 YYDKDF (reference sequence). The CDR3 DNA follows: TGTGCCACCAGCAGAGATCGGACAGTGAACACTGAAGCTTTCTTT. It yields the protein CATSRDRTVNTEAFF.